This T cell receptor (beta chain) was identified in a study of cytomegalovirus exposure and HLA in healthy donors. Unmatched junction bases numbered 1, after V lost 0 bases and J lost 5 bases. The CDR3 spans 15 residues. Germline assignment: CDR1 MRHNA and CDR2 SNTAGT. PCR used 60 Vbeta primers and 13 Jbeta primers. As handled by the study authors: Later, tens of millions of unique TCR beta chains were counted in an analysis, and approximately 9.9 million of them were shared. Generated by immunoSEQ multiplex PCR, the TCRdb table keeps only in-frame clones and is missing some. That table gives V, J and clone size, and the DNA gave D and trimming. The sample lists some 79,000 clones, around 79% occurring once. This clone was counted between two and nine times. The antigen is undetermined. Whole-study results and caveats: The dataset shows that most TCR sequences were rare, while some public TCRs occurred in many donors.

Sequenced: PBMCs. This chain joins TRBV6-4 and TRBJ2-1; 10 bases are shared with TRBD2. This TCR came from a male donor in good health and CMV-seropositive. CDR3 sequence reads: CASSDSAGGNNEQFF. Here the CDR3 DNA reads TGTGCCAGCAGTGACTCAGCGGGGGGGAACAATGAGCAGTTCTTC.